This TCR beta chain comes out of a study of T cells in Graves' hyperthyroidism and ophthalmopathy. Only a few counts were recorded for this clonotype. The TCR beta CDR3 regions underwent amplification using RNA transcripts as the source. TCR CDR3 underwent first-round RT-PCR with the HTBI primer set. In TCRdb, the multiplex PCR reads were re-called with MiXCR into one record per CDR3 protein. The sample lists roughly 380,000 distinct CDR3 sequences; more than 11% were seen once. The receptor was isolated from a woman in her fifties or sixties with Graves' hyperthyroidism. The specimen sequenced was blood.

The CDR3 protein is CASSPSTLQGPAKNIQYF. The CDR3 coding sequence is TGTGCCAGCAGCCCCAGTACCCTCCAGGGTCCGGCCAAAAACATTCAGTACTTC. The chain carries TRBV16 and TRBJ2-4; D is possibly TRBD1 (5 bases). This CDR3 is 18 amino acids long. V gave up 4 bases and J gave up 1 base, with 20 bases separating them. Germline values: CDR1 KGHSY, CDR2 FQNENV.